The present T cell receptor beta chain was sequenced within a study of identifying expanded T cells in peripheral blood. The CDR3 runs 14 residues. Germline values: CDR1 MGHRA, CDR2 YSYEKL. With 0 bases removed from V and 6 bases from J, the gap between germline ends came to 9 bases. Healthy donors had no documented immune events, such as infections, while sampled. Only in-frame clones appear in the TCRdb table, and some are missing; sequencing was by immunoSEQ multiplex PCR. The repertoire holds about 91,000 clones, with more than 70% as singletons. This TCR came from a person between 18 and 75 years old in good health. Sequenced material: blood. This rearrangement joins TRBV4-1 to TRBJ2-1, with D unresolved. The CDR3 nucleotides are TGCGCCAGCAGCCAAGAATTACAGAGCAATGAGCAGTTCTTC. Amino acid sequence: CASSQELQSNEQFF.